Sequencing of this T cell receptor beta chain was carried out in a study of early T cells in non-severe SARS-CoV-2 infection. TCRdb analysed the 5' RACE reads with MiXCR anew, one entry per CDR3 protein. The sample shows approximately 37,000 distinct CDR3 sequences, about 7.4% of them seen only once. V was clipped by 1 base and J by 0 bases, with 4 bases between them. The CDR3 is made up of 14 amino acids. Germline V gives CDR1 MGHRA, CDR2 YSYEKL. This sequence joins TRBV4-1 and TRBJ1-3; D gene unclear. This TCR was sampled from an adult who was a healthcare worker with PCR-confirmed SARS-CoV-2 infection or an uninfected control (not recorded which). The source material was whole blood, sampled at baseline. DNA for the CDR3: TGCGCCAGCAGCCAAGCGAGCTCTGGAAACACCATATATTTT. This sequence encodes CASSQASSGNTIYF.